Here is one TCR beta chain with its context. This sample is drawn from a study of CD8 T cells in Susac syndrome. The germline V gene encodes CDR1 SQVTM and CDR2 ANQGSEA. J gave up 5 bases and V 6 bases, and 7 bases lay outside the gene matches. This CDR3 has 13 amino acids. With random hexamers, about 0.45 to 1 ug RNA was reverse transcribed. MiXCR, run by TCRdb on the immunoSEQ multiplex PCR reads, gives a single entry per CDR3 protein. The repertoire holds about 170,000 distinct CDR3 sequences, approximately 94% seen once, with around 0.097% in the top ten. V and J are TRBV29-1 and TRBJ2-1; 7 bases agree with TRBD2. This TCR derives from a human donor with multiple sclerosis. The sequencing input was CD4+ T cells from PBMCs. CDR3 nucleotide sequence: TGCAGCGTAGTTAGCGGGTTCAACAATGAGCAGTTCTTC. Residues: CSVVSGFNNEQFF.